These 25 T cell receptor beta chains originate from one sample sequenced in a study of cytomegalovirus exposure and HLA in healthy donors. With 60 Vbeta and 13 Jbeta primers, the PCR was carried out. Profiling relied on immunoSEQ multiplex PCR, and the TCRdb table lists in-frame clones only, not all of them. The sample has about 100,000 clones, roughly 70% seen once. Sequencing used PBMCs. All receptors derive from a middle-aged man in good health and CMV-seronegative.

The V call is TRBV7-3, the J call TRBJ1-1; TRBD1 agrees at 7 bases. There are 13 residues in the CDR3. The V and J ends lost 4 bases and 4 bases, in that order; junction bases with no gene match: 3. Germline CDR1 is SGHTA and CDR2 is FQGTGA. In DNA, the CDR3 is TGTGCCAGCAGCTCGCAGGGGGGCACTGAAGCTTTCTTT. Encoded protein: CASSSQGGTEAFF.

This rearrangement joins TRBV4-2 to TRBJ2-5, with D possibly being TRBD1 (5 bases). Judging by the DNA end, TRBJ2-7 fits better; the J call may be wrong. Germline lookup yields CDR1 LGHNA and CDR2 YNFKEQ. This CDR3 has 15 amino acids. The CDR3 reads CASSLDSVETYEQYF. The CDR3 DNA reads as TGTGCCAGCAGCCTTGACAGCGTAGAAACCTACGAGCAGTACTTC.

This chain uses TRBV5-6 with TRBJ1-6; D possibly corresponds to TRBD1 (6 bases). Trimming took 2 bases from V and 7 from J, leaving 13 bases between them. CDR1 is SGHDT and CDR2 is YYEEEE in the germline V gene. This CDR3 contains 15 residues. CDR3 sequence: CASSFGGARNSPLHF. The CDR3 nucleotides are TGTGCCAGCAGCTTCGGGGGGGCTAGGAATTCACCCCTCCACTTT.

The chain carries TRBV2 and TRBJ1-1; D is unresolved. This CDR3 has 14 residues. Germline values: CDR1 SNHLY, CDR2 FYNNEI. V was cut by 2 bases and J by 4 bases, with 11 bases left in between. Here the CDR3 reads CASSETESRTEAFF. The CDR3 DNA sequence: TGTGCCAGCAGTGAAACCGAGAGTCGCACTGAAGCTTTCTTT.

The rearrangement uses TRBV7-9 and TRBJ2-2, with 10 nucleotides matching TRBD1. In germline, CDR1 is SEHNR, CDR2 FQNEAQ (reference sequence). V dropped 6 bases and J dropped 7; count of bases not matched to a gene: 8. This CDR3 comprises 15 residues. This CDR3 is CASRSTGGIIGELFF. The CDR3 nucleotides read TGTGCCAGCAGGTCGACAGGGGGCATTATCGGGGAGCTGTTTTTT.

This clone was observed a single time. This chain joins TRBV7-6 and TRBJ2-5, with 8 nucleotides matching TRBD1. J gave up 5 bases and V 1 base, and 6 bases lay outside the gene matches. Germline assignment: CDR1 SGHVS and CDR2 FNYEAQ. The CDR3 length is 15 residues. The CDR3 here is CASSLGTGTWETQYF. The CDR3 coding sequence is TGTGCCAGCAGCTTAGGGACAGGGACGTGGGAGACCCAGTACTTC.

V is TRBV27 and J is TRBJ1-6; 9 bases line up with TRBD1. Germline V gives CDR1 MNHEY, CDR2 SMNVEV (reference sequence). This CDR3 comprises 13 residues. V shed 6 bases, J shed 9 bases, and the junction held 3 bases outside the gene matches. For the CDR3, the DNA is TGTGCCAGCAGCCGGGACAGGGTTTCACCCCTCCACTTT. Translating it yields CASSRDRVSPLHF.

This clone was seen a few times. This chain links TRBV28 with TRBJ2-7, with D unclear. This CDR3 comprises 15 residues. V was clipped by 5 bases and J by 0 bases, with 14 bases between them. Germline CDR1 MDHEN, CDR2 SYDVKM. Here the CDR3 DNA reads TGTGCCAGCAGTCTCCCGACCCGGAGCTCCTACGAGCAGTACTTC. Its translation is CASSLPTRSSYEQYF.

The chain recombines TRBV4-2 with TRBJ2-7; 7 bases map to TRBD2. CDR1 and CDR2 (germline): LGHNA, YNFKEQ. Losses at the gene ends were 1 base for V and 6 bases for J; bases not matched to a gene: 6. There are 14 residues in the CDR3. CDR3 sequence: CASSQVSGGGEQYF. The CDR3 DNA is TGTGCCAGCAGCCAAGTCTCGGGCGGGGGCGAGCAGTACTTC.

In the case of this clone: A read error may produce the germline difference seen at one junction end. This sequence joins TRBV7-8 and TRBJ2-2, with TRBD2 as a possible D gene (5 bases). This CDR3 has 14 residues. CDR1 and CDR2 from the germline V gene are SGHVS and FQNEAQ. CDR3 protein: CASSLRGNTRELFF. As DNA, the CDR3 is TGTGCCAGCAGCTTAAGAGGGAACACCAGGGAGCTGTTTTTT.

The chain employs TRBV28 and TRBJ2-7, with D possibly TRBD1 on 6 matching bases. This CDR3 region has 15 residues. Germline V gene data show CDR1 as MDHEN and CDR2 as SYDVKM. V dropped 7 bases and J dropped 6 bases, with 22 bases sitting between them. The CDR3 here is CASTLTRGGVGEQYF. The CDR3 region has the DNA TGTGCCAGCACCCTCACGCGAGGGGGAGTCGGCGAGCAGTACTTC.

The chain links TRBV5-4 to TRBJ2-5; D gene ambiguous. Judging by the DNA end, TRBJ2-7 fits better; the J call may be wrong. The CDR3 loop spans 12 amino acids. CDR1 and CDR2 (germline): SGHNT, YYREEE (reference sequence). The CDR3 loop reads CASSSPHYEQYF. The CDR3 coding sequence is TGTGCCAGCAGCTCTCCCCACTACGAGCAGTACTTC.

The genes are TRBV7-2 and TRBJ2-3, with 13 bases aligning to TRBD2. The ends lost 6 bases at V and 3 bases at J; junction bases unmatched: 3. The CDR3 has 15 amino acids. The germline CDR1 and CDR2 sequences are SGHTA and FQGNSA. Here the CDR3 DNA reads TGTGCCAGCAGGGGACTAGCGGGGAGGACAGATACGCAGTATTTT. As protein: CASRGLAGRTDTQYF. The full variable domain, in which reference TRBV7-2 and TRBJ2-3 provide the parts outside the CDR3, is GAGVSQSPSNKVTEKGKDVELRCDPISGHTALYWYRQSLGQGLEFLIYFQGNSAPDKSGLPSDRFSAERTGGSVSTLTIQRTQQEDSAVYLCASRGLAGRTDTQYFGPGTRLTVL.

DNA for the CDR3: TGCGCCAGCAGCCCCGGACTAGCGGGAGGCCAAGAGACCCAGTACTTC. Amino acids: CASSPGLAGGQETQYF. V is TRBV4-1 and J is TRBJ2-5, with 14 bases lining up with TRBD2. CDR3 length: 16 amino acids. V trimming: 4 bases; J trimming: 1 base; junction bases outside the gene matches: 2. Germline CDR1 reads MGHRA; CDR2 reads YSYEKL.

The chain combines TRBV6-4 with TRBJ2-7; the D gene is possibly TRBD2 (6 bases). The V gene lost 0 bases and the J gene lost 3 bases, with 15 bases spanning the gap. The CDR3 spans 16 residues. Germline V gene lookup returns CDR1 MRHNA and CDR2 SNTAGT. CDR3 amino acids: CASSDSSRLGRYEQYF. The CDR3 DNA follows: TGTGCCAGCAGTGACTCGAGTCGACTAGGGCGCTACGAGCAGTACTTC.

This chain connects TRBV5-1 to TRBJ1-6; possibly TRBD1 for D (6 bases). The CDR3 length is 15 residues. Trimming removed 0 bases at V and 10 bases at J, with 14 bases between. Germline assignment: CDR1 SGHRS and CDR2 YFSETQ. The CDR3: CASSLDTGIDSPLHF. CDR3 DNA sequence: TGCGCCAGCAGCTTGGATACAGGGATAGACTCACCCCTCCACTTT.

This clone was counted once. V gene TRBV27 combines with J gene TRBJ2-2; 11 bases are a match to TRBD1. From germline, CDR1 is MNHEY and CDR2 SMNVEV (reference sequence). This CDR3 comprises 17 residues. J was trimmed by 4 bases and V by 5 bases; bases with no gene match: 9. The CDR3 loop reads CASSVKDRGQGTGELFF. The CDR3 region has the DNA TGTGCCAGCAGTGTCAAGGACAGGGGGCAGGGCACCGGGGAGCTGTTTTTT.

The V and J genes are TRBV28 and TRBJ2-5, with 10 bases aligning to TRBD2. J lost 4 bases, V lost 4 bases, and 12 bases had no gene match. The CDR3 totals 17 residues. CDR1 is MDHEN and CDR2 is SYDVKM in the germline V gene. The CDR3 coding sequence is TGTGCCAGCAGTTCCCCTGCTAGCGGGGGAGAGGGAGAGACCCAGTACTTC. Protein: CASSSPASGGEGETQYF.

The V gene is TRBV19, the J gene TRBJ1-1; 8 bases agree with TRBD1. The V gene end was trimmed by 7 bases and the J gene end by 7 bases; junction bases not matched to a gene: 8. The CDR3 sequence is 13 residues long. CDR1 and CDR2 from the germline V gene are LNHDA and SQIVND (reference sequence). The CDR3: CASKDRALLEAFF. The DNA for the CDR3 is TGTGCCAGTAAGGACAGGGCCCTTCTTGAAGCTTTCTTT.

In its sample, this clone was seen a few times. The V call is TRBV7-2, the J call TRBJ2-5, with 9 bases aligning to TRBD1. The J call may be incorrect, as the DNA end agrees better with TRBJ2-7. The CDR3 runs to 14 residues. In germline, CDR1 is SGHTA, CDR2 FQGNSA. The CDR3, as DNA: TGTGCCACCAAACAGGGACAGGGAAAGAACGAGCAGTACTTC. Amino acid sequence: CATKQGQGKNEQYF.

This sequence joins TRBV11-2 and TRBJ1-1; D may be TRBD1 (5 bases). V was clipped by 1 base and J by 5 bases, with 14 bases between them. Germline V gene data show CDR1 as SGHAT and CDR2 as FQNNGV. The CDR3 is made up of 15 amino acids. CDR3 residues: CASSLGSSGRTEAFF. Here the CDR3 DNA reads TGTGCCAGCAGCTTAGGTAGTTCAGGGAGGACTGAAGCTTTCTTT.

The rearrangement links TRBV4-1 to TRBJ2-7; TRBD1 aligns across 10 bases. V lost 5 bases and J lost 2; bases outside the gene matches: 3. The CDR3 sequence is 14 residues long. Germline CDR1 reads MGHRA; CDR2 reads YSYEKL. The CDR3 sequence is CASSKGQGTYEQYF. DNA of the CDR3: TGCGCCAGCAGCAAGGGACAGGGGACCTACGAGCAGTACTTC.

CDR3 coding DNA: TGCGCCAGCAGCCAAAGTCTAGCGGGAGCTTACAATGAGCAGTTCTTC. This sequence encodes CASSQSLAGAYNEQFF. V and J are TRBV4-3 and TRBJ2-1; TRBD2 agrees at 10 bases. There are 16 residues in the CDR3. CDR1 is LGHNA and CDR2 is YSLEER in the germline V gene. V was clipped by 2 bases and J by 4 bases; unmatched bases: 5.

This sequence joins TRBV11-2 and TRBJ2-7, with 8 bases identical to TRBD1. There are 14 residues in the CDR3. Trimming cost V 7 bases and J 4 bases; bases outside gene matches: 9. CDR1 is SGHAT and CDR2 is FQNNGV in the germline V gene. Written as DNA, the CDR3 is TGTGCCAGCAACGGACAGGGCCGCGAGTACGAGCAGTACTTC. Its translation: CASNGQGREYEQYF.

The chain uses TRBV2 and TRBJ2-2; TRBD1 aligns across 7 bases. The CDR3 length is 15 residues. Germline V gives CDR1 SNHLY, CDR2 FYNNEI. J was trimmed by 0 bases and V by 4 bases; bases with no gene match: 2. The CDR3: CASSGQGPNTGELFF. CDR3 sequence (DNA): TGTGCCAGCAGTGGACAGGGCCCGAACACCGGGGAGCTGTTTTTT.